A single T cell receptor (beta chain) is shown here with its context. This sample was taken from a study of blood T cell repertoires in COVID-19. Across the whole study: Collection of acute and convalescent COVID-19 samples took place in the United States, Italy and Spain.

Source study methods: Amplification from reference gene primers served as the basis for estimated nucleated cell counts. TCRdb's table, derived via immunoSEQ multiplex PCR, lists solely in-frame clones and lacks some. For V, J and clone size, that table is used; D and trimming come from the DNA. The sample consists of approximately 250,000 clones, 86% of them appearing once. Trimming removed 4 bases at V and 6 bases at J, with 13 bases between. CDR1 and CDR2 (germline): LGHDT, YNNKEL (reference sequence). This CDR3 has 13 amino acids. Material for sequencing was peripheral blood. The sequence was obtained from a man aged 40-49 years with active or convalescent COVID-19. This sequence joins TRBV3-1 (or the pseudogene TRBV3-2) and TRBJ2-7; maybe TRBD1 (5 bases). CDR3 sequence (DNA): TGTGCCAGCAGCCCCAGTTCAGGGTCCGAGCAGTACTTC. Protein product: CASSPSSGSEQYF.